This T cell receptor (beta chain) was recovered during a study of blood T cell repertoires in COVID-19. The overall study: Samples of COVID-19 (acute and convalescent) were obtained from the United States, Italy and Spain.

With V trimmed by 0 bases and J by 7 bases, 13 bases remained unmatched. CDR1 is MGHRA and CDR2 is YSYEKL in the germline V gene. This CDR3 spans 18 amino acids. Authors' processing steps: Reference gene primer amplification in the assay estimated nucleated cell counts. TCRdb keeps only in-frame clones here, not all; method: immunoSEQ multiplex PCR. D and trimming come from the DNA, and the V and J calls and clone size come from that table. The data hold around 84,000 clones, with around 90% observed a single time. The receptor was isolated from a man aged 50 to 60 with active COVID-19. The chain recombines TRBV4-1 with TRBJ2-1, with 9 bases fitting TRBD2. Sequenced material: peripheral blood. In nucleotides, the CDR3 is TGCGCCAGCAGCCAAGATAGACTAGCGGTTATTCGTAGGAATGAGCAGTTCTTC. Translated: CASSQDRLAVIRRNEQFF.